This is a list of T cell receptor beta chains from one sample in a study of human T cells and chemical hapten exposure. TCRdb reanalysed the RACE reads using MiXCR and keeps one entry per CDR3 protein. This sample carries some 350,000 distinct CDR3 sequences, just under 6.5% of them seen once, and the ten largest clones take about 5.6%. Material: whole blood, obtained in connection with sensitization to the hapten diphenylcyclopropenone (DPC). The receptors were sampled from a woman aged 18-29 years with alopecia areata. Some clones in this sample may be carry-over from other donors' samples. The CDR3 runs from the conserved cysteine through the conserved F or W. D genes are given only for firm matches. Size tells how often a clone was seen (once, few, many) or the class of an expanded clone, and some rows leave it out.

abundance	j_gene	d_gene	v_gene	CDR3nt	CDR3aa
NA	TRBJ1-6	NA	TRBV4-3	TGCGCCAGCAGCCTTGAGGCAAGGGCGGGTTCCGTGAGCTCCTATAATTCACCCCTCCACTTT	CASSLEARAGSVSSYNSPLHF
NA	TRBJ1-1	NA	TRBV12-3/TRBV12-4	TGTGCCAGCAGCCTCACTAGCAGCACTGAAGCTTTCTTT	CASSLTSSTEAFF
many	TRBJ1-5	NA	TRBV4-1	TGCGCCAGCAGCCAAGACGTGGCCGTTCAGCCCCAGCATTTT	CASSQDVAVQPQHF
few	TRBJ2-7	TRBD2	TRBV10-3	TGTGCCATCGCCCAGACTAGCGGGGTGTACGAGCAGTACTTC	CAIAQTSGVYEQYF
NA	TRBJ1-1	TRBD1	TRBV27	TGTGCCAGCAGTCCCTTAGGGACAGGGAGGATGAACACTGAAGCTTTCTTT	CASSPLGTGRMNTEAFF
many	TRBJ1-4	NA	TRBV10-3	TGTGCCATCAGAGGCGGGAGCCAGAATGAAAAACTGTTTTTT	CAIRGGSQNEKLFF
few	TRBJ2-1	NA	TRBV4-2	TGTGCCAGCAGCCCGATAGGAGTCGATGAGCAGTTCTTC	CASSPIGVDEQFF
NA	TRBJ1-4	TRBD1	TRBV20-1	TGCAGTGCTAGAGAGGCAGGGGGTAGAGAAAAACTGTTTTTT	CSAREAGGREKLFF
few	TRBJ2-4	NA	TRBV20-1	TGCAGTGCTCCTGGGGGGAGCGGTGCCAAAAACATTCAGTACTTC	CSAPGGSGAKNIQYF
few	TRBJ2-1	TRBD2	TRBV6-2/TRBV6-3	TGTGCCAGCAGAGGACTAGCGGGGGGCTTCAGCTCCTACAATGAGCAGTTCTTC	CASRGLAGGFSSYNEQFF
NA	TRBJ2-7	NA	TRBV25-1	TGTGCCAGCAGTGACAGACAGAAATCCTACGAGCAGTACTTC	CASSDRQKSYEQYF
many	TRBJ1-4	NA	TRBV10-3	TGTGCCATCAGTGAGGAAAGTGCAACTAATGAAAAACTGTTTTTT	CAISEESATNEKLFF
NA	TRBJ2-2	NA	TRBV27	TGTGCCAGCAGCTCCCAGAACGTGGGGGGAGACACCGGGGAGCTGTTTTTT	CASSSQNVGGDTGELFF
many	TRBJ2-7	NA	TRBV27	TGTGCCAGCAGCACTACGGGACGGACCTACGAGCAGTACTTC	CASSTTGRTYEQYF
many	TRBJ1-3	TRBD1	TRBV29-1	TGCAGCGTTGAAAGGGACAGGGTATTTGGAAACACCATATATTTT	CSVERDRVFGNTIYF
few	TRBJ2-7	TRBD2	TRBV12-3/TRBV12-4	TGTGCCAGCAGTTTTCTGAGCGGGGGGTTCAGCGTTAGAACCTACGAGCAGTACTTC	CASSFLSGGFSVRTYEQYF
many	TRBJ1-5	TRBD1	TRBV20-1	TGCAGTGCTAGAGTTCAGGCAGGGGGGGGTCAGCCCCAGCATTTT	CSARVQAGGGQPQHF
NA	TRBJ2-3	TRBD1	TRBV6-5	TGTGCCAGCAGACTACAGGGGGCGGGAGCTAGCACAGATACGCAGTATTTT	CASRLQGAGASTDTQYF
NA	TRBJ2-3	NA	TRBV3-1	TGTGCCAGCAGCCAAGAAGGAGGAGCGATTTTAGATACGCAGTATTTT	CASSQEGGAILDTQYF
few	TRBJ2-3	TRBD1	TRBV6-1	TGTGCCAGCAGACAGGGGAGAACAGATACGCAGTATTTT	CASRQGRTDTQYF
NA	TRBJ2-6	NA	TRBV6-2/TRBV6-3	TGTGCCGGCACCCTTAAGGGGTCTGGGGCCAACGTCCTGACTTTC	CAGTLKGSGANVLTF
few	TRBJ1-5	NA	TRBV27	TGTGCCAGCAGTGCTCTTACCGGGACACTAATACACCATTTT	CASSALTGTLIHHF
many	TRBJ2-3	TRBD2	TRBV6-2/TRBV6-3	TGTGCCAGCAGGACACTAGCGGGGGATACGCAGTATTTT	CASRTLAGDTQYF
NA	TRBJ1-2	TRBD1	TRBV28	TGTGCCAGCAGTCGGACCGGGACAGGGTTTGGCAACTATGGCTACACCTTC	CASSRTGTGFGNYGYTF
many	TRBJ2-2	TRBD1	TRBV3-1	TGTGCCAGCAGCCAAGCGACAGGGTCTCAATCGTTGTTTTTT	CASSQATGSQSLFF
NA	TRBJ1-6	TRBD1	TRBV7-3	TGTGCCAGCAGCTTTACAGGGGCCGGTAATTCACCCCTCCACTTT	CASSFTGAGNSPLHF
NA	TRBJ1-3	NA	TRBV12-3/TRBV12-4	TGTGCCAGCAGTTTTAGTCTGTCACAGGCTGGAAACACCATATATTTT	CASSFSLSQAGNTIYF
NA	TRBJ1-2	NA	TRBV7-2	TGTGCCAGCAGCTCAGATGCTAACTATGGCTACACCTTC	CASSSDANYGYTF
NA	TRBJ1-2	NA	TRBV11-2	TGTGCCAGCAGCAGGGGGGGACTTAGTGGCTACACCTTC	CASSRGGLSGYTF
few	TRBJ2-2	NA	TRBV28	TGTGCCAGCAGTTTACCAGCCGGGGAGCTGTTTTTT	CASSLPAGELFF
few	TRBJ2-3	TRBD2	TRBV5-8	TGTGCCAGCAGCTTGTGGACTAGCGGGGGAGGGCGCACAGATACGCAGTATTTT	CASSLWTSGGGRTDTQYF
many	TRBJ1-5	NA	TRBV5-1	TGCGCCAGCAGCGAGGGACCGGGACAGCCCCAGCATTTT	CASSEGPGQPQHF
few	TRBJ2-2	TRBD1	TRBV2	TGTGCCAGCAGCCCCCGTCGACAGGGAGTCGGGGAGCTGTTTTTT	CASSPRRQGVGELFF
many	TRBJ2-4	NA	TRBV15	TGTGCCACCAGCAGCTTCAGGGCCGTAGCCAAAAACATTCAGTACTTC	CATSSFRAVAKNIQYF
NA	TRBJ1-2	NA	TRBV5-4	TGTGCCAGCAGCTTGAAGTCACCTAACTATGGCTACACCTTC	CASSLKSPNYGYTF
many	TRBJ1-2	TRBD1	TRBV13	TGTGCCAGCAGCTTAGGCAGGGACAGAAGGCCTACCTTCTATGGCTACACCTTC	CASSLGRDRRPTFYGYTF
NA	TRBJ1-6	NA	TRBV6-1	TGTGCCAGCAGTGTTAGGGAGAGTTCACCCCTCCACTTT	CASSVRESSPLHF
NA	TRBJ2-4	NA	TRBV7-9	TGTGCCAGCAGCTTTTTGAGGGGGGCTAATTCCAAAAACATTCAGTACTTC	CASSFLRGANSKNIQYF
many	TRBJ1-6	NA	TRBV6-5	TGTGCCAGTGAGAGCCCGCCGAATTCACCCCTCCACTTT	CASESPPNSPLHF
many	TRBJ1-5	NA	TRBV12-3/TRBV12-4	TGTGCCAGCAGTTTTAGGAATCAGCCCCAGCATTTT	CASSFRNQPQHF
few	TRBJ1-1	NA	TRBV27	TGTGCCAGCAGCTCAGGTGTAGCGGGGTACACTGAAGCTTTCTTT	CASSSGVAGYTEAFF
NA	TRBJ2-1	NA	TRBV7-2	TGTGCCAGCAGCCCCGAGGGGAGCTCCTACAATGAGCAGTTCTTC	CASSPEGSSYNEQFF
many	TRBJ2-7	NA	TRBV6-5	TGTGCCAGCACTAGCAGAAGCTCCTACGAGCAGTACTTC	CASTSRSSYEQYF
few	TRBJ2-7	TRBD1	TRBV6-6	TGTGCCAGCAGTTTCGGGACAGGCTTCTACGAGCAGTACTTC	CASSFGTGFYEQYF
many	TRBJ1-2	TRBD1	TRBV29-1	TGCAGCGTGCTCCTGACAGGGGTTTATGGCTACACCTTC	CSVLLTGVYGYTF
NA	TRBJ1-6	NA	TRBV20-1	TGCAGTGCTAGACAGGGAACCTATAATTCACCCCTCCACTTT	CSARQGTYNSPLHF
few	TRBJ2-7	TRBD1	TRBV18	TGTGCCAGCTCACCACTCACCGGACAGGGGGCATCCTACGAGCAGTACTTC	CASSPLTGQGASYEQYF
many	TRBJ1-2	NA	TRBV5-5	TGTGCCAGCAGCCCTTTTTCCGGGGCGCGGTATGGCTACACCTTC	CASSPFSGARYGYTF
NA	TRBJ2-7	TRBD2	TRBV3-1	TGTGCCAGTGGACTAGCGGGGACCGAGCAGTACTTC	CASGLAGTEQYF
NA	TRBJ2-1	NA	TRBV12-3/TRBV12-4	TGTGCCAGCAGTTCCTCAAGAAAAGACTGGCCCTCCTACAATGAGCAGTTCTTC	CASSSSRKDWPSYNEQFF
many	TRBJ1-1	NA	TRBV7-6	TGTGCCAGCAGCTCACGGACTTTACTACAGGGCTGGAACACTGAAGCTTTCTTT	CASSSRTLLQGWNTEAFF
NA	TRBJ2-3	TRBD2	TRBV6-2/TRBV6-3	TGTGCCAGCAGGAATATACTAGCGGGGGGGCGCACAGATACGCAGTATTTT	CASRNILAGGRTDTQYF
few	TRBJ2-3	TRBD1	TRBV6-2/TRBV6-3	TGTGCCAGCAGTTACTCGGACAGGGGGCATGAAGATACGCAGTATTTT	CASSYSDRGHEDTQYF